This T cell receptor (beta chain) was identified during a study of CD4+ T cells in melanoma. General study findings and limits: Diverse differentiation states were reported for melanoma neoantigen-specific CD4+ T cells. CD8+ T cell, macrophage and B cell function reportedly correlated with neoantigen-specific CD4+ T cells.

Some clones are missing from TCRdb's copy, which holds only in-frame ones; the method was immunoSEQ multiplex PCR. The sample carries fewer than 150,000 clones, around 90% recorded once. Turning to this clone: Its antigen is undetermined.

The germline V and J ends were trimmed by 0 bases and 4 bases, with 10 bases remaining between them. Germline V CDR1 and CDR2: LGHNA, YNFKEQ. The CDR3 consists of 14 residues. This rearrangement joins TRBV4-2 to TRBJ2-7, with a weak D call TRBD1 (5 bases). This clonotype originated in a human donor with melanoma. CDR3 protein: CASSQDPTDYEQYF. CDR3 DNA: TGTGCCAGCAGCCAAGATCCGACAGATTACGAGCAGTACTTC.